This passage covers 3 T cell receptor beta chains from one sample sequenced in a study of blood T cell repertoires in COVID-19. Using immunoSEQ multiplex PCR, the repertoire was profiled, and TCRdb retains in-frame clones only, with some absent. The table lists fewer than 250,000 clones, approximately 84% of them singletons. Sequencing was done on a sample of PBMCs or T cells enriched from blood (not recorded which). The source of these receptors is a woman in her thirties who had recovered from COVID-19.

J is TRBJ2-3 and V is TRBV6-5; TRBD2 matches at 10 bases. The CDR3 has 15 residues. Germline CDR1 is MNHEY and CDR2 is SVGAGI. Trimming took 8 bases from V and 5 from J; bases not matched to a gene: 10. The CDR3 here is CASDGALAGVDTQYF. CDR3 DNA sequence: TGTGCCAGCGACGGGGCCCTAGCGGGGGTAGATACGCAGTATTTT.

V usage is TRBV5-1 and J usage is TRBJ2-5, with 9 bases lining up with TRBD2. Per the germline V gene, CDR1 is SGHRS and CDR2 is YFSETQ. The CDR3 runs 14 residues. Losses at the gene ends were 7 bases for V and 0 bases for J; bases not matched to a gene: 4. The CDR3 region has the DNA TGCGCCAGCGGCGCTAGCGGGAACCAAGAGACCCAGTACTTC. It specifies CASGASGNQETQYF.

The rearrangement links TRBV7-8 to TRBJ1-2, with D perhaps matching TRBD1 (5 bases). The CDR3 is 12 residues long. The germline CDR1 and CDR2 sequences are SGHVS and FQNEAQ. V was trimmed by 8 bases and J by 3 bases, leaving 10 bases between them. CDR3 protein: CASRGGYYGYTF. The CDR3, as DNA: TGTGCCAGCCGGGGGGGTTACTATGGCTACACCTTC.